The 21 T cell receptor beta chains in this list originate from one sample, sequenced in a study of blood T cell repertoires in COVID-19. Only in-frame clones appear in the TCRdb table, and some are missing; sequencing was by immunoSEQ multiplex PCR. The data contain about 160,000 clones, more than 60% of them singletons. Sequenced input: peripheral blood. These receptors were obtained from a man in his 60s with acute or convalescent COVID-19.

The rearrangement links TRBV19 to TRBJ1-1, with D hard to call. V gave up 4 bases and J gave up 0 bases, with 6 bases separating them. The CDR3 length is 13 residues. The germline gives CDR1 LNHDA, CDR2 SQIVND (reference sequence). As DNA, the CDR3 is TGTGCCAGTAGTAGTACACTGAACACTGAAGCTTTCTTT. It yields the protein CASSSTLNTEAFF.

The chain recombines TRBV18 with TRBJ2-1; D may be TRBD2 (6 bases). Germline V lookup: CDR1 KGHSH, CDR2 LQKENI. V dropped 0 bases and J dropped 11 bases, with 14 bases sitting between them. CDR3 length: 14 amino acids. CDR3: CASSPPDGGSQQFF. The CDR3 DNA follows: TGTGCCAGCTCACCACCCGATGGGGGGTCCCAGCAGTTCTTC. Full variable domain (rest looked up from reference TRBV18 and TRBJ2-1): NAGVMQNPRHLVRRRGQEARLRCSPMKGHSHVYWYRQLPEEGLKFMVYLQKENIIDESGMPKERFSAEFPKEGPSILRIQQVVRGDSAAYFCASSPPDGGSQQFFGPGTRLTVL.

The CDR3 region has the DNA TGTGCCAGCAGTCACCCCGAGGGGGTCGCTGAAGCTTTCTTT. As protein: CASSHPEGVAEAFF. The chain couples TRBV6-5 to TRBJ1-1; TRBD1 might be the D (6 bases). The germline gives CDR1 MNHEY, CDR2 SVGAGI. The CDR3 is 14 amino acids. V was shortened by 5 bases and J by 6 bases, with 16 bases between the two germline ends.

The chain couples TRBV28 to TRBJ1-2, with 8 bases identical to TRBD1. J gave up 0 bases and V 6 bases, and 3 bases lay outside the gene matches. CDR1 is MDHEN and CDR2 is SYDVKM in the germline V gene. The length of the CDR3 is 14 residues. The CDR3 is CASSHRGTNYGYTF. As DNA, the CDR3 is TGTGCCAGCAGCCACAGGGGGACTAACTATGGCTACACCTTC.

This clone turned up a few times. V and J are TRBV6-5 and TRBJ1-1; 9 positions agree with TRBD1. The CDR3 is 13 amino acids. CDR1 is MNHEY and CDR2 is SVGAGI in the germline V gene. The trim removed 6 bases at V and 5 bases at J, leaving 4 bases unmatched. The CDR3 DNA reads TGTGCCAGCAGACTCGACAGGGGGACTGAAGCTTTCTTT. Amino acids: CASRLDRGTEAFF.

The CDR3 region has the DNA TGCGCCAGCAGCCTAGGGACAGGGGCCGGAGAAGAGACCCAGTACTTC. This encodes CASSLGTGAGEETQYF. This chain links TRBV5-1 with TRBJ2-5; 10 bases match TRBD1. Trimming took 4 bases from V and 3 from J; bases not matched to a gene: 9. Germline values: CDR1 SGHRS, CDR2 YFSETQ. The CDR3 totals 16 residues.

The genes are TRBV19 and TRBJ1-2, with a tentative D call TRBD1 (6 bases). The CDR3 contains 13 residues. Germline loops: CDR1 LNHDA, CDR2 SQIVND (reference sequence). V was pared by 6 bases and J by 4 bases, with 12 bases between. DNA of the CDR3: TGTGCCAGTAGGAGACAGGACGGCTATGGCTACACCTTC. It is translated as CASRRQDGYGYTF. The full variable domain, its missing parts supplied by reference TRBV19 and TRBJ1-2, is DGGITQSPKYLFRKEGQNVTLSCEQNLNHDAMYWYRQDPGQGLRLIYYSQIVNDFQKGDIAEGYSVSREKKESFPLTVTSAQKNPTAFYLCASRRQDGYGYTFGSGTRLTVV.

This clone was seen a few times. The chain combines TRBV19 with TRBJ1-6; 7 nucleotides match TRBD1. Per germline, CDR1 LNHDA and CDR2 SQIVND (reference sequence). The CDR3 spans 16 residues. With 5 bases clipped from V and 10 bases from J, the junction kept 14 bases outside the gene matches. For the CDR3, the DNA is TGTGCCAGTAGTCCGACCCGACAGGGAGGAGGATCACCCCTCCACTTT. Translating it yields CASSPTRQGGGSPLHF.

This clone was observed a few times. This rearrangement joins TRBV7-9 to TRBJ2-7, with TRBD1 as a possible D gene (5 bases). The CDR3 length is 11 residues. The V end was cut by 5 bases, the J end by 4 bases, with 6 bases between. Germline V lookup: CDR1 SEHNR, CDR2 FQNEAQ (reference sequence). This chain's CDR3 is CASSPGYEQYF. In DNA form, the CDR3 reads TGTGCCAGCAGCCCAGGGTACGAGCAGTACTTC.

The genes are TRBV19 and TRBJ2-2; TRBD1 might be the D (5 bases). This CDR3 has 15 residues. Germline CDR1 and CDR2: LNHDA and SQIVND (reference sequence). Deletions cut 1 base from V and 1 base from J, with 7 bases between. In DNA form, the CDR3 reads TGTGCCAGTAGTATAGCAGGGCGGAACACCGGGGAGCTGTTTTTT. This codes for CASSIAGRNTGELFF.

The chain carries TRBV7-2 and TRBJ1-2; a weak D match, TRBD1 (5 bases). Trimming took off 2 bases at V and 8 bases at J, with 12 bases between the two ends. The CDR3 covers 13 residues. CDR1 and CDR2 (germline): SGHTA, FQGNSA. CDR3: CASSLTRQQGYTF. In DNA, the CDR3 is TGTGCCAGCAGCTTAACAAGACAGCAAGGCTACACCTTC.

The V and J genes are TRBV4-3 and TRBJ1-3; the match to TRBD1 covers 10 bases. The CDR3 length is 16 residues. Unmatched junction bases numbered 4, after V lost 3 bases and J lost 2 bases. Germline CDR1 is LGHNA and CDR2 is YSLEER. CDR3 nucleotide sequence: TGCGCCAGCAGCCAGCCCGGGACAGGGGCTGGAAACACCATATATTTT. Translated, it gives CASSQPGTGAGNTIYF.

The chain couples TRBV4-3 to TRBJ2-3, with unresolved D. The CDR3 consists of 15 residues. Between the trimmed V and J ends, which lost 0 bases and 2 bases, there was a span of 9 bases. Germline CDR1 LGHNA, CDR2 YSLEER. CDR3 in amino acids: CASSQESASTDTQYF. CDR3 in DNA: TGCGCCAGCAGCCAAGAGTCAGCGTCCACAGATACGCAGTATTTT.

The genes are TRBV5-5 and TRBJ1-2; tentative D call: TRBD1 (6 bases). Trimming stripped 0 bases from V and 6 bases from J, with 6 bases between. Germline V gene data show CDR1 as SGHKS and CDR2 as YYEKEE (reference sequence). The CDR3 is 12 amino acids. In nucleotides, the CDR3 is TGTGCCAGCAGCTTGGACAGGGATGGCTACACCTTC. Translating it yields CASSLDRDGYTF.

This clone was seen a handful of times. The chain carries TRBV5-5 and TRBJ1-1; D is undetermined. The germline V gene has CDR1 SGHKS and CDR2 YYEKEE (reference sequence). This CDR3 contains 14 residues. V was trimmed by 3 bases and J by 6 bases, leaving 15 bases between them. The CDR3 here is CASSSLIEVAEAFF. Written as DNA, the CDR3 is TGTGCCAGCAGCTCCCTAATAGAGGTAGCTGAAGCTTTCTTT.

This chain links TRBV6-5 with TRBJ2-1, with 7 positions matching TRBD1. There are 14 residues in the CDR3. CDR1 is MNHEY and CDR2 is SVGAGI in the germline V gene. Germline trimming cut 8 bases from V and 4 bases from J; bases unmatched to any gene: 8. Here the CDR3 DNA reads TGTGCCAGCTCACCCGGGACAGCATACAATGAGCAGTTCTTC. Residues: CASSPGTAYNEQFF.

This rearrangement joins TRBV29-1 to TRBJ2-7; possible D gene TRBD1, 6 bases. Trimming took 4 bases from V and 0 from J, leaving 16 bases between them. The CDR3 runs 15 residues. The germline V gene encodes CDR1 SQVTM and CDR2 ANQGSEA. CDR3: CSVVLGHLSSYEQYF. The CDR3 DNA sequence: TGCAGCGTTGTTTTGGGACACCTAAGCTCCTACGAGCAGTACTTC.

CDR3 amino acids: CASSFTGGTEAFF. The DNA for the CDR3 is TGTGCCAGCAGTTTCACAGGGGGTACAGAAGCTTTCTTT. The chain employs TRBV6-5 and TRBJ1-1; 8 bases match TRBD1. The CDR3 runs to 13 residues. CDR1 is MNHEY, CDR2 SVGAGI, per germline. V shed 4 bases and J 8 bases; nucleotides not matched to a gene: 6.

V usage is TRBV4-3 and J usage is TRBJ1-3, with a weak D call TRBD1 (5 bases). This CDR3 is 14 amino acids long. V was pared by 4 bases and J by 0 bases, with 7 bases between. The germline V gene has CDR1 LGHNA and CDR2 YSLEER. CDR3 sequence: CASSPDISGNTIYF. DNA for the CDR3: TGCGCCAGCAGCCCGGACATCTCTGGAAACACCATATATTTT.

The chain combines TRBV10-2 with TRBJ2-1, with 8 nucleotides matching TRBD1. V shed 6 bases, J shed 4 bases, and the junction held 5 bases outside the gene matches. CDR1 WSHSY and CDR2 SAAADI come from the germline V gene. The CDR3 sequence is 14 residues long. CDR3: CASRAGGMYNEQFF. The CDR3 nucleotides are TGCGCCAGCAGAGCAGGGGGCATGTACAATGAGCAGTTCTTC.

The genes are TRBV7-9 and TRBJ1-4, with unresolved D. The CDR3 has 15 residues. Germline V lookup: CDR1 SEHNR, CDR2 FQNEAQ (reference sequence). V was trimmed by 4 bases and J by 4 bases, leaving 13 bases between them. Here the CDR3 DNA reads TGTGCCAGCAGCTCATGGACGGGAAATAATGAAAAACTGTTTTTT. This sequence encodes CASSSWTGNNEKLFF.